A single T cell receptor beta chain is shown here with its context. Its matching antigen is unknown. This sample also contains other DNA sequences that code for the same CDR3. The data were taken from a study of T cell responses to AZD1222 COVID-19 vaccine. Study results and limitations: Nearly half of unique spike-specific TCRs reportedly avoided B.1.351 and B.1.1.7 mutated regions. Recipients of AZD1222 seropositive at baseline numbered only six or seven. Donor demographics were predominantly white British with a female majority; clonal diversity may be underestimated.

Method: immunoSEQ multiplex PCR; TCRdb's copy keeps in-frame clones and lacks some. The table shows under 150,000 clones, with 92% occurring only once. Germline lookup yields CDR1 LNHDA and CDR2 SQIVND (reference sequence). V dropped 3 bases and J dropped 4 bases, with 7 bases sitting between them. The CDR3 sequence is 13 residues long. This TCR derives from an adult in good health. The source was peripheral blood, collected on day 0 of AZD1222 vaccination. This chain links TRBV19 with TRBJ1-5; D is unresolved. CDR3 DNA sequence: TGTGCCAGTAGTATTGAGGGAAATCAGCCCCAGCATTTT. Its protein product is CASSIEGNQPQHF. The variable domain in full, completed from reference TRBV19 and TRBJ1-5, reads DGGITQSPKYLFRKEGQNVTLSCEQNLNHDAMYWYRQDPGQGLRLIYYSQIVNDFQKGDIAEGYSVSREKKESFPLTVTSAQKNPTAFYLCASSIEGNQPQHFGDGTRLSIL.